Presented here are 31 T cell receptor beta chains from one specimen sequenced in a study of T cells in Graves' hyperthyroidism and ophthalmopathy. It was RNA transcripts that yielded the amplified TCR beta CDR3 regions. With the HTBI primer set, the TCR CDR3 went through a first round of RT-PCR. TCRdb processed the multiplex PCR reads anew with MiXCR; each CDR3 protein has one entry. Of over 350,000 distinct CDR3 sequences listed, less than 20% are singletons. Sequencing used blood. All receptors come from a man between 18 and 29 years old with Graves' ophthalmopathy.

This clonotype was found many times. The genes are TRBV9 and TRBJ1-1; D is perhaps TRBD1 (6 bases). The CDR3 consists of 15 residues. The V end was cut by 4 bases, the J end by 1 base, with 14 bases between. CDR1 is SGDLS and CDR2 is YYNGEE in the germline V gene. CDR3 in DNA: TGTGCCAGCAGCTCTCGGGCAGGGGCGAACACTGAAGCTTTCTTT. It is translated as CASSSRAGANTEAFF.

This clonotype was counted ten times or more. J is TRBJ1-5 and V is TRBV7-9, with TRBD1 matching 11 bases. The CDR3 extends over 15 amino acids. From germline, CDR1 is SEHNR and CDR2 FQNEAQ (reference sequence). V dropped 5 bases and J dropped 6; count of bases not matched to a gene: 6. The chain's CDR3 is CASSLGTGGSQPQHF. The CDR3 bases are TGTGCCAGCAGCCTGGGGACAGGGGGTAGTCAGCCCCAGCATTTT.

The chain employs TRBV14 and TRBJ2-3; 9 nucleotides align to TRBD2. The germline CDR1 and CDR2 sequences are SGHDN and FVKESK. The J segment lost 3 bases and the V segment lost 0 bases, leaving 10 bases of the junction unmatched. CDR3 length: 18 residues. The DNA of the CDR3 is TGTGCCAGCAGCCAAGATCCCAGACTAGCGGAAAGTACAGATACGCAGTATTTT. This sequence encodes CASSQDPRLAESTDTQYF.

The rearrangement links TRBV30 to TRBJ1-1; no clear D. CDR1 and CDR2 (germline): GTSNPN, SVGIG (reference sequence). The CDR3 is made up of 15 amino acids. Deletions cut 5 bases from V and 0 bases from J, with 16 bases between. The CDR3 protein is CAWARPGTMNTEAFF. In DNA, the CDR3 is TGTGCCTGGGCTAGACCGGGAACCATGAACACTGAAGCTTTCTTT.

This clonotype has a count of ten or more. The rearrangement joins TRBV28 to TRBJ1-1; TRBD1 matches at 8 bases. Trimming took 8 bases from V and 7 from J; bases not matched to a gene: 9. The CDR3 runs 13 residues. Germline CDR1 MDHEN, CDR2 SYDVKM. CDR3 protein: CASAYQGASEAFF. The CDR3, as DNA: TGTGCCAGCGCATACCAGGGGGCGAGTGAAGCTTTCTTT. Filled out from reference TRBV28 and TRBJ1-1, the complete variable domain reads DVKVTQSSRYLVKRTGEKVFLECVQDMDHENMFWYRQDPGLGLRLIYFSYDVKMKEKGDIPEGYSVSREKKERFSLILESASTNQTSMYLCASAYQGASEAFFGQGTRLTVV.

CDR3: CASSLHSSYEQYF. CDR3 bases: TGTGCCAGCAGCCTACACAGCTCCTACGAGCAGTACTTC. V usage is TRBV7-2 and J usage is TRBJ2-7, with D hard to call. This CDR3 is 13 amino acids long. V shed 5 bases and J shed 0 bases, with 8 bases lying between them. The V gene's germline CDR1 is SGHTA and CDR2 FQGNSA.

The V call is TRBV5-1, the J call TRBJ1-1, with D maybe TRBD1 (6 bases). Per the germline V gene, CDR1 is SGHRS and CDR2 is YFSETQ. The CDR3 has 14 amino acids. V shed 4 bases and J shed 3 bases, with 13 bases lying between them. This CDR3 reads CASSTQGSHTEAFF. In DNA form, the CDR3 reads TGCGCCAGCAGCACACAGGGCTCGCACACTGAAGCTTTCTTT.

The V gene is TRBV7-3, the J gene TRBJ2-2; D is undetermined. CDR1 and CDR2 from the germline V gene are SGHTA and FQGTGA. The V and J ends lost 7 bases and 0 bases respectively, with 9 bases between them. CDR3 length: 14 amino acids. CDR3 amino acids: CASTTGANTGELFF. In DNA, the CDR3 is TGTGCCAGCACCACTGGTGCGAACACCGGGGAGCTGTTTTTT.

At least ten counts were recorded for this clonotype. V gene TRBV20-1 combines with J gene TRBJ1-5, with a weak D call TRBD1 (5 bases). V lost 5 bases, J lost 3 bases, and 29 bases lay in between. Germline lookup yields CDR1 DFQATT and CDR2 SNEGSKA (reference sequence). This CDR3 has 19 residues. In DNA form, the CDR3 reads TGCAGTGCTCAGTTAAAGCCGGGACCCACCCAGCCCCACAATCAGCCCCAGCATTTT. It is translated as CSAQLKPGPTQPHNQPQHF.

This clonotype was counted many times. This chain joins TRBV7-2 and TRBJ1-1; D not resolved. Germline V gene data show CDR1 as SGHTA and CDR2 as FQGNSA. Trimming pared 4 bases from V and 0 bases from J, leaving 9 bases between. The CDR3 contains 14 residues. The CDR3 nucleotides read TGTGCCAGCAGCTCCCCGCCCCTGAACACTGAAGCTTTCTTT. It specifies CASSSPPLNTEAFF. The full variable domain, rest sourced from reference TRBV7-2 and TRBJ1-1, is GAGVSQSPSNKVTEKGKDVELRCDPISGHTALYWYRQSLGQGLEFLIYFQGNSAPDKSGLPSDRFSAERTGGSVSTLTIQRTQQEDSAVYLCASSSPPLNTEAFFGQGTRLTVV.

A few counts support this clonotype. The V gene is TRBV4-1, the J gene TRBJ2-2; 8 bases line up with TRBD1. Trimming cost V 4 bases and J 5 bases; bases outside gene matches: 12. Germline CDR1 is MGHRA and CDR2 is YSYEKL. This CDR3 has 17 amino acids. The CDR3 is CASSLLSRGLGTGELFF. The CDR3 DNA sequence: TGCGCCAGCAGCCTCCTCTCCAGGGGGCTTGGGACCGGGGAGCTGTTTTTT.

V and J are TRBV9 and TRBJ2-2; 9 nucleotides line up with TRBD2. Trimming took 8 bases from V and 6 from J; bases not matched to a gene: 8. In germline, CDR1 is SGDLS, CDR2 YYNGEE. CDR3 length: 14 residues. CDR3 sequence reads: CASYASGVSGELFF. The CDR3 nucleotides are TGTGCCAGTTACGCTAGCGGGGTTTCCGGGGAGCTGTTTTTT.

This clonotype came up a few times. The rearrangement uses TRBV7-3 and TRBJ2-7, with D possibly TRBD1 on 5 matching bases. The ends were cut back, 2 bases at V and 2 bases at J, with 13 bases in the middle. CDR1 SGHTA and CDR2 FQGTGA come from the germline V gene. The length of the CDR3 is 15 residues. The CDR3 DNA sequence: TGTGCCAGCAGCTTAGGGGCAACCATCACCTACGAGCAGTACTTC. Amino acid sequence: CASSLGATITYEQYF.

This clonotype showed up just a few times. This rearrangement joins TRBV11-3 to TRBJ1-2, with D uncertain. Germline CDR1 and CDR2: SGHNT and YENEEA. The CDR3 length is 13 residues. The V gene lost 6 bases and the J gene lost 8 bases, with 16 bases spanning the gap. The CDR3 coding sequence is TGTGCCAGCAGACAGCCTCCGAATCCGGGCTACACCTTC. This gives the protein CASRQPPNPGYTF. The variable domain in full, with the rest retrieved from reference TRBV11-3 and TRBJ1-2, is EAGVVQSPRYKIIEKKQPVAFWCNPISGHNTLYWYLQNLGQGPELLIRYENEEAVDDSQLPKDRFSAERLKGVDSTLKIQPAELGDSAVYLCASRQPPNPGYTFGSGTRLTVV.

This clonotype was counted a single time. The genes are TRBV14 and TRBJ1-3; D ambiguous. The CDR3 loop spans 14 amino acids. The V gene lost 3 bases and the J gene lost 4 bases, with 10 bases spanning the gap. Germline-derived CDR1 and CDR2 are SGHDN and FVKESK. The CDR3 DNA reads as TGTGCCAGCAGCCAGGGAATAATGGGAAACACCATATATTTT. Its protein product is CASSQGIMGNTIYF.

This clonotype was detected only a few times. The chain joins TRBV10-1 to TRBJ2-1; D is tentatively TRBD1 or TRBD2 (5 bases each). With 2 bases removed from V and 0 bases from J, the gap between germline ends came to 8 bases. Germline CDR1 and CDR2: WNHNN and SYGVQD (reference sequence). This CDR3 has 15 amino acids. CDR3 bases: TGCGCCAGCAGTGAGGGGGGAAACTCCTACAATGAGCAGTTCTTC. Its protein is CASSEGGNSYNEQFF.

Many counts were recorded for this clonotype. The CDR3: CASSSRQGGSTDTQYF. The CDR3 DNA is TGTGCCAGCAGCTCCCGACAGGGGGGGAGCACAGATACGCAGTATTTT. The chain couples TRBV11-1 to TRBJ2-3; TRBD1 agrees at 9 bases. Germline V lookup: CDR1 SGHAT, CDR2 FQDESV (reference sequence). V lost 4 bases, J lost 0 bases, and 5 bases stayed unmatched. The CDR3 length is 16 residues.

This clonotype was observed many times. V gene TRBV3-1 combines with J gene TRBJ2-5; D may be TRBD1 (5 bases). CDR1 is LGHDT, CDR2 YNNKEL, per germline (reference sequence). The CDR3 totals 12 residues. Trimming removed 7 bases from V and 5 bases from J, with 11 bases in between. CDR3 residues: CASTGYEETQYF. The CDR3 DNA reads TGTGCCAGCACAGGGTATGAGGAGACCCAGTACTTC.

The chain carries TRBV28 and TRBJ2-1; TRBD1 or TRBD2 may be the D gene (5 bases each). The CDR3 has 16 amino acids. Trimming left V 6 bases short and J 4 bases short, with 19 bases between. Germline CDR1 and CDR2: MDHEN and SYDVKM. CDR3 sequence (DNA): TGTGCCAGCAGCGCCCCGGGACCGCTGGGGTACAATGAGCAGTTCTTC. It codes for CASSAPGPLGYNEQFF.

About this clonotype itself: A much larger clone differs from this one at a single base, so this may be a read error. This CDR3 fails to terminate in the conserved phenylalanine or tryptophan, so it likely reflects a read error. V is TRBV2 and J is TRBJ2-1, with D perhaps matching TRBD1 or TRBD2 (5 bases each). Trimming stripped 0 bases from V and 4 bases from J, with 10 bases between. Germline-derived CDR1 and CDR2 are SNHLY and FYNNEI. This CDR3 is built from 15 residues. CDR3: CASSEAGTLYNEQFL. The CDR3, as DNA: TGTGCCAGCAGTGAAGCGGGGACCTTATACAATGAGCAGTTCCTC.

A remark on this clonotype: A much bigger clone sits one base away, suggesting this may be a read error. The CDR3 sequence: CAISESGPRGGYTF. The CDR3 region has the DNA TGTGCCATCAGTGAGTCTGGGCCCAGAGGTGGCTACACCTTC. This chain links TRBV10-3 with TRBJ1-2; D not resolved. V shed 0 bases and J shed 7 bases, with 12 bases lying between them. Germline CDR1 and CDR2: ENHRY and SYGVKD. The CDR3 loop spans 14 amino acids.

This clonotype was found many times. This rearrangement joins TRBV5-1 to TRBJ2-1; unclear D gene. V was pared by 4 bases and J by 7 bases, with 12 bases between. This CDR3 has 13 amino acids. CDR1 and CDR2 from the germline V gene are SGHRS and YFSETQ. The DNA of the CDR3 is TGCGCCAGCAGCCTAAACAATTGGAATGAGCAGTTCTTC. Translated: CASSLNNWNEQFF.

This clonotype has at least ten counts. CDR3 amino acids: CASSQTGTATNYGYTF. The CDR3, as DNA: TGTGCCAGCAGCCAAACCGGGACAGCGACTAACTATGGCTACACCTTC. The chain has TRBV3-1 and TRBJ1-2, with TRBD1 matching over 7 bases. The CDR3 runs to 16 residues. Unmatched junction bases numbered 6, after V lost 2 bases and J lost 0 bases. In germline, CDR1 is LGHDT, CDR2 YNNKEL (reference sequence).

This chain links TRBV19 with TRBJ2-5, with D tentatively TRBD2 (6 bases). V lost 6 bases, J lost 4 bases, and 18 bases lay in between. Germline V gene data show CDR1 as LNHDA and CDR2 as SQIVND (reference sequence). The CDR3 spans 15 residues. The CDR3 reads CASSPLGGIGETQYF. The CDR3 DNA follows: TGTGCCAGTAGCCCTCTGGGGGGAATCGGAGAGACCCAGTACTTC.

This chain uses TRBV6-1 with TRBJ1-5; D call uncertain. The CDR3 spans 14 residues. Trimming shortened V by 6 bases and J by 0 bases, and 9 bases separated the two germline ends. Germline assignment: CDR1 MNHNS and CDR2 SASEGT. The CDR3, as DNA: TGTGCCAGCAGCCAGACATTTAGCAATCAGCCCCAGCATTTT. Translated: CASSQTFSNQPQHF.

This clonotype was detected only a few times. The V and J genes are TRBV6-1 and TRBJ2-1; perhaps TRBD1 as D (6 bases). The germline V and J ends were trimmed by 5 bases and 12 bases, with 14 bases remaining between them. CDR3 length: 12 residues. CDR1 is MNHNS and CDR2 is SASEGT in the germline V gene. The CDR3 DNA reads TGTGCCAGCAGTAGCACAGGGACCAGGCAGTTCTTC. Translation: CASSSTGTRQFF.

V gene TRBV2 combines with J gene TRBJ2-3; 11 nucleotides agree with TRBD1. Germline V CDR1 and CDR2: SNHLY, FYNNEI. CDR3 length equals 17 residues. V was clipped by 6 bases and J by 0 bases; unmatched bases: 8. As DNA, the CDR3 is TGTGCCAGCAGCTGGGGACAGGGGGACTCTAGCACAGATACGCAGTATTTT. Its translation is CASSWGQGDSSTDTQYF.

Worth noting for this clonotype: It may be a read error: a sequence one base away is much more abundant. This sequence joins TRBV3-1 and TRBJ2-3; D unresolved. V lost 1 base, J lost 7 bases, and 12 bases lay in between. The CDR3 consists of 14 residues. Germline V CDR1 and CDR2: LGHDT, YNNKEL (reference sequence). This CDR3 reads CASSQGYHGNTQYF. The CDR3 nucleotides are TGTGCCAGCAGCCAAGGTTACCACGGTAATACGCAGTATTTT.

This chain connects TRBV7-2 to TRBJ2-3; 7 positions agree with TRBD2. Germline loops: CDR1 SGHTA, CDR2 FQGNSA. The J segment lost 0 bases and the V segment lost 9 bases, leaving 6 bases of the junction unmatched. This CDR3 spans 14 amino acids. CDR3 sequence (DNA): TGTGCCAGTTCAACTAGCGATAGCACAGATACGCAGTATTTT. As protein: CASSTSDSTDTQYF. Variable domain in full (rest from reference TRBV7-2 and TRBJ2-3): GAGVSQSPSNKVTEKGKDVELRCDPISGHTALYWYRQSLGQGLEFLIYFQGNSAPDKSGLPSDRFSAERTGGSVSTLTIQRTQQEDSAVYLCASSTSDSTDTQYFGPGTRLTVL.

The V call is TRBV9, the J call TRBJ1-3; 9 bases are a match to TRBD1. With V trimmed by 1 base and J by 0 bases, 5 bases remained unmatched. Germline assignment: CDR1 SGDLS and CDR2 YYNGEE. The CDR3 consists of 17 residues. The CDR3 loop is CASSVPGQGNSGNTIYF. The DNA for the CDR3 is TGTGCCAGCAGCGTACCGGGACAGGGCAACTCTGGAAACACCATATATTTT.

This clonotype was counted at least ten times. The gene calls are TRBV3-1 and TRBJ1-1; D is undetermined. Germline CDR1 and CDR2: LGHDT and YNNKEL (reference sequence). The CDR3 is 11 residues long. The V end was cut by 7 bases, the J end by 7 bases, with 10 bases between. The DNA of the CDR3 is TGTGCCAGCACTCGATGGGGTGAAGCTTTCTTT. It specifies CASTRWGEAFF.